The 12 T cell receptor beta chains below come from one sample, sequenced in a study of cytomegalovirus exposure and HLA in healthy donors. The PCR used 60 Vbeta and 13 Jbeta primers. This table comes from immunoSEQ multiplex PCR, and its TCRdb copy is limited to in-frame clones, with some not included. The table includes 100,000 to 150,000 clones, approximately 72% detected once. The sequencing sample was made of PBMCs. These receptors all stem from a woman aged 45 to 65 in good health and CMV-seropositive.

The chain carries TRBV30 and TRBJ1-2; D is uncertain. CDR3 length: 12 residues. Germline CDR1 and CDR2: GTSNPN and SVGIG (reference sequence). V was trimmed by 4 bases and J by 7 bases, leaving 13 bases between them. DNA of the CDR3: TGTGCCTGGACTATACAGAATTTTGGCTACACCTTC. It is translated as CAWTIQNFGYTF.

This rearrangement joins TRBV7-2 to TRBJ1-3, with 8 bases fitting TRBD1. The germline V gene has CDR1 SGHTA and CDR2 FQGNSA. The J segment lost 2 bases and the V segment lost 3 bases, leaving 0 bases of the junction unmatched. The CDR3 runs to 14 residues. The CDR3 DNA follows: TGTGCCAGCAGCTTGACAGGGGCTGGAAACACCATATATTTT. The encoded protein is CASSLTGAGNTIYF.

CDR3 residues: CASSQIAAGPRAQYF. The CDR3 region has the DNA TGTGCCAGCAGCCAAATAGCGGCGGGGCCGAGAGCCCAGTACTTC. The chain combines TRBV7-6 with TRBJ2-5, with D perhaps matching TRBD2 (6 bases). V dropped 5 bases and J dropped 9 bases, with 22 bases sitting between them. The CDR3 is 15 residues long. The germline gives CDR1 SGHVS, CDR2 FNYEAQ.

J is TRBJ2-5 and V is TRBV6-5, with 9 bases matching TRBD2. The CDR3 is 13 residues long. Per germline, CDR1 MNHEY and CDR2 SVGAGI. V was pared by 8 bases and J by 5 bases, with 6 bases of the junction left unmatched. Here the CDR3 reads CASRSGGAETQYF. CDR3 bases: TGTGCCAGCCGTAGCGGGGGCGCCGAGACCCAGTACTTC.

The genes are TRBV7-9 and TRBJ2-1; TRBD1 agrees at 7 bases. V was clipped by 4 bases and J by 7 bases; unmatched bases: 10. Germline V gene sequence: CDR1 SEHNR, CDR2 FQNEAQ (reference sequence). The CDR3 has 15 amino acids. The CDR3 region is CASSSGDRDMNEQFF. DNA of the CDR3: TGTGCCAGCAGCTCCGGAGACAGGGATATGAATGAGCAGTTCTTC. Full variable domain (missing parts from reference TRBV7-9 and TRBJ2-1): DTGVSQNPRHKITKRGQNVTFRCDPISEHNRLYWYRQTLGQGPEFLTYFQNEAQLEKSRLLSDRFSAERPKGSFSTLEIQRTEQGDSAMYLCASSSGDRDMNEQFFGPGTRLTVL.

The rearrangement uses TRBV27 and TRBJ1-2; D is ambiguous. The CDR3 covers 13 residues. Trimming took off 6 bases at V and 2 bases at J, with 10 bases between the two ends. Germline V gene lookup returns CDR1 MNHEY and CDR2 SMNVEV (reference sequence). The CDR3 sequence: CASSLRENYGYTF. The CDR3 DNA follows: TGTGCCAGCAGCCTGAGGGAAAACTATGGCTACACCTTC.

The chain couples TRBV29-1 to TRBJ2-1; tentative D call: TRBD2 (5 bases). Per germline, CDR1 SQVTM and CDR2 ANQGSEA. The CDR3 runs to 11 residues. The V end lost 7 bases, the J end lost 10 bases, and 14 bases lay between the germline ends. The CDR3 here is CSGGGLSEQFF. CDR3 DNA: TGCAGCGGAGGTGGACTGTCCGAGCAGTTCTTC.

This rearrangement joins TRBV29-1 to TRBJ2-5; TRBD2 matches at 11 bases. V lost 4 bases and J lost 1; bases outside the gene matches: 5. The CDR3 is 15 residues long. Germline CDR1 SQVTM, CDR2 ANQGSEA. The chain's CDR3 is CSVVGLAVAQETQYF. The CDR3 DNA sequence: TGCAGCGTTGTGGGACTAGCGGTGGCCCAAGAGACCCAGTACTTC.

This sequence joins TRBV27 and TRBJ2-3; 10 bases are shared with TRBD2. The CDR3 has 15 residues. V shed 6 bases, J shed 4 bases, and the junction held 7 bases outside the gene matches. CDR1 is MNHEY and CDR2 is SMNVEV in the germline V gene (reference sequence). The DNA of the CDR3 is TGTGCCAGCAGGGATAGCGGGAGGTTGTCAGATACGCAGTATTTT. This translates into CASRDSGRLSDTQYF.

This clone occurred a few times. The chain carries TRBV30 and TRBJ1-5; 7 bases line up with TRBD1. J lost 4 bases, V lost 4 bases, and 10 bases had no gene match. Germline-derived CDR1 and CDR2 are GTSNPN and SVGIG (reference sequence). The CDR3 is made up of 15 amino acids. The CDR3 here is CAWTTQGTRNQPQHF. The CDR3 DNA reads TGTGCCTGGACGACACAGGGGACAAGGAATCAGCCCCAGCATTTT.

V usage is TRBV15 and J usage is TRBJ2-5, with 9 bases matching TRBD1. The DNA end lines up better with TRBJ2-7; the J call may be wrong. The CDR3 consists of 15 residues. Per germline, CDR1 LNHNV and CDR2 YYDKDF (reference sequence). CDR3 DNA sequence: TGTGCCACCAGCAGAGAGAGGACAGGGGCCTACGAGCAGTACTTC. Its protein product is CATSRERTGAYEQYF.

V is TRBV11-2 and J is TRBJ2-1; the match to TRBD1 covers 8 bases. J lost 9 bases, V lost 5 bases, and 6 bases had no gene match. This CDR3 region has 13 residues. The germline CDR1 and CDR2 sequences are SGHAT and FQNNGV. The CDR3 spells CASSPRQGSEQFF. The CDR3 DNA sequence: TGTGCCAGCAGCCCCCGACAGGGGAGTGAGCAGTTCTTC.